This TCR beta chain was obtained from a study of T cells in narcolepsy. Study-wide points: Healthy controls reportedly lacked the autoreactive clonotypes serially found in patients' blood. Autoreactive clone sequences were missing from some blood memory CD4+ repertoires. Comparing one patient's CSF and blood CD4+ clonotypes highlighted HCRT- and TRIB2-specific autoreactive clonotypes.

Clones were sequenced by immunoSEQ multiplex PCR, and TCRdb holds only the in-frame ones, with some missing. This sample has tens of thousands of clones, with less than 90% found just once. Deletions cut 7 bases from V and 2 bases from J, with 8 bases between. The CDR3 loop spans 11 amino acids. Germline V gene sequence: CDR1 DFQATT, CDR2 SNEGSKA (reference sequence). As to this clone: Its target is not known.

The chain has TRBV20-1 and TRBJ2-5; D remains unclear. The sequencing input was memory (CD45RA-) CD4+ T cells from blood. The sequence was obtained from a human donor in good health. As DNA, the CDR3 is TGCAGTGGGCAGAGACAAGAGACCCAGTACTTC. Its translation: CSGQRQETQYF.